These 23 T cell receptor beta chains share one sample of origin, sequenced in a study of tumour-infiltrating T cells in Burkitt lymphoma. Measured with immunoSEQ multiplex PCR; TCRdb has only the in-frame clones, and not every one. The sample holds about 50,000 clones, around 31% seen once. Sequenced material: tumor tissue. The receptors shown here come from a human donor with Burkitt lymphoma.

The chain combines TRBV7-8 with TRBJ2-2; 8 nucleotides line up with TRBD1. Germline V CDR1 and CDR2: SGHVS, FQNEAQ. After removal of 8 bases from V and 3 bases from J, the junction contained 8 bases not matched to a gene. The CDR3 extends over 15 amino acids. CDR3 DNA sequence: TGTGCCAGCGGGCCGAGGACAGGGTACACCGGGGAGCTGTTTTTT. The encoded protein is CASGPRTGYTGELFF.

The table lists this clone with a few counts. V is TRBV25-1 and J is TRBJ1-1; TRBD1 is a possible D gene (6 bases). Germline V CDR1 and CDR2: MGHDK, SYGVNS. V was cut by 1 base and J by 3 bases, with 18 bases left in between. The CDR3 is 17 residues long. The CDR3 bases are TGTGCCAGCAGTGAATCGGGTGGGGGCCCCCGGGACACTGAAGCTTTCTTT. Translation gives CASSESGGGPRDTEAFF.

This sequence joins TRBV2 and TRBJ2-3; perhaps TRBD2 as D (7 bases). This CDR3 comprises 14 residues. Per the germline V gene, CDR1 is SNHLY and CDR2 is FYNNEI. With 4 bases removed from V and 4 bases from J, the gap between germline ends came to 12 bases. The CDR3 DNA follows: TGTGCCAGCAGTGTTACAGGGAGGGCAGATACGCAGTATTTT. This gives the protein CASSVTGRADTQYF.

This clone came up a few times. The chain links TRBV4-1 to TRBJ1-2; 8 nucleotides line up with TRBD1. The ends lost 3 bases at V and 2 bases at J; junction bases unmatched: 8. The CDR3 contains 16 residues. Germline CDR1 and CDR2: MGHRA and YSYEKL. The CDR3 bases are TGCGCCAGCAGCCAGGTCGGGACAGGTGGAAACTATGGCTACACCTTC. It encodes CASSQVGTGGNYGYTF.

The rearrangement links TRBV4-3 to TRBJ2-2, with D possibly being TRBD1 (7 bases). V was trimmed by 3 bases and J by 3 bases, leaving 14 bases between them. Germline V gene lookup returns CDR1 LGHNA and CDR2 YSLEER. CDR3 length equals 16 residues. DNA of the CDR3: TGCGCCAGCAGCCAGCCGACAGGGAGGCACACCGGGGAGCTGTTTTTT. This codes for CASSQPTGRHTGELFF.

This clone was counted once. The chain couples TRBV5-1 to TRBJ1-4, with 7 bases fitting TRBD1. V lost 4 bases and J lost 4; bases outside the gene matches: 4. Germline loops: CDR1 SGHRS, CDR2 YFSETQ. The CDR3 totals 14 residues. CDR3 nucleotide sequence: TGCGCCAGCAGCCCGGGACAGCTTAATGAAAAACTGTTTTTT. Translating gives CASSPGQLNEKLFF. The full variable domain, its missing parts supplied by reference TRBV5-1 and TRBJ1-4, is KAGVTQTPRYLIKTRGQQVTLSCSPISGHRSVSWYQQTPGQGLQFLFEYFSETQRNKGNFPGRFSGRQFSNSRSEMNVSTLELGDSALYLCASSPGQLNEKLFFGSGTQLSVL.

This clone has just a few counts. The V gene is TRBV5-4, the J gene TRBJ2-4, with a tentative D call TRBD1 (5 bases). Germline V gives CDR1 SGHNT, CDR2 YYREEE (reference sequence). This CDR3 comprises 16 residues. Trimming cost V 2 bases and J 2 bases, with 14 bases left between them. Here the CDR3 DNA reads TGTGCCAGCAGCTTAGGGGTAGACCCTACCAAAAACATTCAGTACTTC. This codes for CASSLGVDPTKNIQYF.

The chain has TRBV2 and TRBJ2-1, with a tentative D call TRBD2 (5 bases). V was shortened by 6 bases and J by 4 bases, with 10 bases between the two germline ends. This CDR3 is built from 13 residues. CDR1 and CDR2 (germline): SNHLY, FYNNEI. The CDR3 spells CASRAAGYNEQFF. The CDR3 DNA is TGTGCCAGCAGGGCTGCGGGTTACAATGAGCAGTTCTTC. Full variable domain (remainder filled in from reference TRBV2 and TRBJ2-1): EPEVTQTPSHQVTQMGQEVILRCVPISNHLYFYWYRQILGQKVEFLVSFYNNEISEKSEIFDDQFSVERPDGSNFTLKIRSTKLEDSAMYFCASRAAGYNEQFFGPGTRLTVL.

V gene TRBV5-5 combines with J gene TRBJ1-4; D gene uncertain. The CDR3 totals 13 residues. V shed 0 bases and J shed 8 bases, with 8 bases lying between them. Germline V gene lookup returns CDR1 SGHKS and CDR2 YYEKEE (reference sequence). This CDR3 is CASSLGLREKLFF. Written as DNA, the CDR3 is TGTGCCAGCAGCTTGGGACTTCGGGAAAAACTGTTTTTT.

The rearrangement links TRBV19 to TRBJ2-2; 8 bases align to TRBD2. The CDR3 has 14 residues. Germline V gives CDR1 LNHDA, CDR2 SQIVND (reference sequence). Trimming cost V 5 bases and J 6 bases; bases outside gene matches: 5. CDR3 coding DNA: TGTGCCAGTAGTTCGATCGGGGGGGCCGGGGAGCTGTTTTTT. It is translated as CASSSIGGAGELFF.

This clone is a singleton in its sample. The genes are TRBV5-4 and TRBJ2-7, with D hard to call. The ends were cut back, 4 bases at V and 5 bases at J, with 13 bases in the middle. Germline loops: CDR1 SGHNT, CDR2 YYREEE (reference sequence). There are 13 residues in the CDR3. Written as DNA, the CDR3 is TGTGCCAGCAGCGCCTCCCTCGTCAACGAGCAGTACTTC. This encodes CASSASLVNEQYF.

This clone was counted between two and nine times. This chain uses TRBV5-6 with TRBJ2-1; unclear D gene. Germline V gives CDR1 SGHDT, CDR2 YYEEEE. The CDR3 has 12 residues. Trimming pared 4 bases from V and 7 bases from J, leaving 9 bases between. As DNA, the CDR3 is TGTGCCAGCAGCCCCCTTCTGAATGAGCAGTTCTTC. This encodes CASSPLLNEQFF.

The J gene is TRBJ2-7, the V gene TRBV2; TRBD1 matches 7 bases. Trimming took 4 bases from V and 6 from J; bases not matched to a gene: 9. Looked up from germline, CDR1 is SNHLY and CDR2 is FYNNEI. The CDR3 extends over 14 amino acids. The CDR3 region has the DNA TGTGCCAGCAGTGTGGACAGGTACCTCGGCGAGCAGTACTTC. Translated, it gives CASSVDRYLGEQYF.

This clone was observed a few times. The chain carries TRBV5-6 and TRBJ1-2, with unresolved D. The CDR3 loop spans 13 amino acids. V lost 3 bases, J lost 2 bases, and 8 bases lay in between. The germline CDR1 and CDR2 sequences are SGHDT and YYEEEE. Here the CDR3 DNA reads TGTGCCAGCAGCTCGGACGGGAACTATGGCTACACCTTC. Its protein is CASSSDGNYGYTF. Supplemented by reference TRBV5-6 and TRBJ1-2, the full variable domain reads DAGVTQSPTHLIKTRGQQVTLRCSPKSGHDTVSWYQQALGQGPQFIFQYYEEEERQRGNFPDRFSGHQFPNYSSELNVNALLLGDSALYLCASSSDGNYGYTFGSGTRLTVV.

V is TRBV7-8 and J is TRBJ1-1; tentative D call: TRBD1 (5 bases). The CDR3 extends over 13 amino acids. V was clipped by 5 bases and J by 2 bases, with 9 bases between them. Germline V gene lookup returns CDR1 SGHVS and CDR2 FQNEAQ. CDR3 sequence: CASSPQGNTEAFF. In DNA, the CDR3 is TGTGCCAGCAGCCCCCAGGGAAACACTGAAGCTTTCTTT.

This chain connects TRBV9 to TRBJ2-3; possible D gene TRBD1, 6 bases. Trimming cost V 4 bases and J 3 bases, with 15 bases left between them. This CDR3 is built from 15 residues. Per the germline V gene, CDR1 is SGDLS and CDR2 is YYNGEE. The CDR3 nucleotides read TGTGCCAGCAGCCCCCGGCAGGGGAGTACAGATACGCAGTATTTT. As protein: CASSPRQGSTDTQYF.

This chain links TRBV6-5 with TRBJ2-1; the D call may be TRBD1 or TRBD2 (5 bases each). The germline gives CDR1 MNHEY, CDR2 SVGAGI. This CDR3 region has 15 residues. Trimming took off 6 bases at V and 0 bases at J, with 12 bases between the two ends. The CDR3, as DNA: TGTGCCAGCAGCCACCGGGGCCCCTCCTACAATGAGCAGTTCTTC. It yields the protein CASSHRGPSYNEQFF.

This clone has just a few counts. This chain joins TRBV5-1 and TRBJ1-2, with 9 bases lining up with TRBD1. V was clipped by 4 bases and J by 5 bases; unmatched bases: 6. CDR1 is SGHRS and CDR2 is YFSETQ in the germline V gene. The CDR3 is made up of 14 amino acids. The CDR3 DNA reads as TGCGCCAGCAGCCCGCCCGACAGGGGGTATGGCTACACCTTC. Amino acid sequence: CASSPPDRGYGYTF. Based on the CDR3 plus reference TRBV5-1 and TRBJ1-2, the full variable domain is KAGVTQTPRYLIKTRGQQVTLSCSPISGHRSVSWYQQTPGQGLQFLFEYFSETQRNKGNFPGRFSGRQFSNSRSEMNVSTLELGDSALYLCASSPPDRGYGYTFGSGTRLTVV.

The rearrangement joins TRBV6-5 to TRBJ2-5, with no clear D. V was trimmed by 0 bases and J by 5 bases, leaving 10 bases between them. Germline V gene data show CDR1 as MNHEY and CDR2 as SVGAGI. The length of the CDR3 is 14 residues. This CDR3 reads CASSYSEKRETQYF. CDR3 nucleotide sequence: TGTGCCAGCAGTTACTCGGAAAAGAGGGAGACCCAGTACTTC.

V usage is TRBV5-1 and J usage is TRBJ2-2; 7 nucleotides agree with TRBD1. The CDR3 spans 16 residues. Germline trimming cut 2 bases from V and 0 bases from J; bases unmatched to any gene: 4. In germline, CDR1 is SGHRS, CDR2 YFSETQ. The CDR3 protein is CASSFDRAANTGELFF. CDR3 sequence (DNA): TGCGCCAGCAGCTTTGACAGGGCCGCGAACACCGGGGAGCTGTTTTTT.

The chain's CDR3 is CASSLGTGALNQPQHF. The CDR3 bases are TGTGCCAGCAGCTTAGGGACAGGAGCTCTCAATCAGCCCCAGCATTTT. V usage is TRBV7-9 and J usage is TRBJ1-5, with 7 positions matching TRBD1. Germline CDR1 reads SEHNR; CDR2 reads FQNEAQ (reference sequence). The CDR3 sequence is 16 residues long. Trimming removed 1 base from V and 3 bases from J; junction bases left unmatched: 6.

This chain uses TRBV19 with TRBJ2-7; D call uncertain. Germline CDR1 LNHDA, CDR2 SQIVND (reference sequence). This CDR3 has 13 residues. V shed 3 bases and J shed 3 bases, with 9 bases lying between them. The CDR3 protein is CASSMGRGYEQYF. The CDR3, as DNA: TGTGCCAGTAGTATGGGCAGAGGCTACGAGCAGTACTTC.

This clone was detected only a few times. The chain joins TRBV14 to TRBJ1-2; TRBD1 agrees at 9 bases. V lost 4 bases, J lost 1 base, and 13 bases stayed unmatched. The CDR3 spans 18 residues. The germline gives CDR1 SGHDN, CDR2 FVKESK. The DNA of the CDR3 is TGTGCCAGCAGCCCCCCCGGCGCCGGGACAGGGATTAACTATGGCTACACCTTC. Amino acids: CASSPPGAGTGINYGYTF. The whole variable domain, filled in from reference TRBV14 and TRBJ1-2, reads EAGVTQFPSHSVIEKGQTVTLRCDPISGHDNLYWYRRVMGKEIKFLLHFVKESKQDESGMPNNRFLAERTGGTYSTLKVQPAELEDSGVYFCASSPPGAGTGINYGYTFGSGTRLTVV.